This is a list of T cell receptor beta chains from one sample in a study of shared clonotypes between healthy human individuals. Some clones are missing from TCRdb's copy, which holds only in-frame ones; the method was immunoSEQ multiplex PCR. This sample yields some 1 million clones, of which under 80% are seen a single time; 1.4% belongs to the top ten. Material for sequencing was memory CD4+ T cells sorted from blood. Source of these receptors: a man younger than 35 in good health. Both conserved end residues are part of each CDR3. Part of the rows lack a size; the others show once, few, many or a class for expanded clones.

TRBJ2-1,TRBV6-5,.,CASSYSPAGGYNEQFF
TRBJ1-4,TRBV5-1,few,CASSLRTGGEKLFF
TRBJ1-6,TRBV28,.,CASSTSEGLSYNSPLHF
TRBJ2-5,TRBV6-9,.,CASSLWAETQYF
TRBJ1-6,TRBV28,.,CASSLKGTGYNSPLHF
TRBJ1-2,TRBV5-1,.,CASSSTGPKDGYTF
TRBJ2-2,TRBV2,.,CASSRLVSTGELFF
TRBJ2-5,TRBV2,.,CASTRSGGLAVQETQYF
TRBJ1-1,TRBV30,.,CAWSDLRGINTEAFF
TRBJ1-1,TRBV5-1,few,CASSSGNTEAFF
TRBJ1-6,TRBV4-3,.,CASSQDRGSPLHF
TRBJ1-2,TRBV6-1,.,CASSELWGLESYTF
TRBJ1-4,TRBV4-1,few,CASSPPGATNEKLFF
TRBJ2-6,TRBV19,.,CASSIAPGRRSGANVLTF
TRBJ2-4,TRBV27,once,CASSYTGTKNIQYF
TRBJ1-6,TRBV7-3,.,CASSLGGQGNSPLHF
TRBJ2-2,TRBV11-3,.,CASSLVSGTGELFF
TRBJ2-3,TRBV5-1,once,CASRGDNTDTQYF
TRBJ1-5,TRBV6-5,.,CASSPGIINQPQHF
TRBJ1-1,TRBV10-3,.,CAISEGGRMNTEAFF
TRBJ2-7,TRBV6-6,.,CASSNPLRYEQYF
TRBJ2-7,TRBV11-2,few,CASSSGQPRGYEQYF
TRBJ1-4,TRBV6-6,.,CASTLGGDSVKLFF
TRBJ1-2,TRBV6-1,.,CASTGGGPGDGYTF
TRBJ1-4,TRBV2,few,CASSKEKGINEKLFF
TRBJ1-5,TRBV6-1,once,CASSATGVNNQPQHF